A selection of T cell receptor beta chains follows, all from one sample in a study of blood T cell repertoires in COVID-19. TCRdb's copy holds only in-frame clones and misses some; the assay was immunoSEQ multiplex PCR. This table holds 110,000 to 150,000 clones, approximately 80% found once. Sequences were obtained from peripheral blood. All receptors derive from a man in his 70s who had recovered from COVID-19. Each CDR3 is given with its conserved first and last residue. Fields, in order: V gene, J gene, D gene, CDR3 length, clone size, CDR3 protein, CDR3 DNA. D genes are given only for firm matches. Some rows have no size entry. The others give once, few or many, or a class for an expanded clone.

TRBV7-3	TRBJ2-7	-	14	-	CASSLGRGRYEQYF	TGTGCCAGCAGCTTGGGTAGGGGGAGATACGAGCAGTACTTC
TRBV4-2	TRBJ1-4	-	15	-	CASSQATGINEKLFF	TGTGCCAGCAGCCAAGCAACAGGGATAAATGAAAAACTGTTTTTT
TRBV27	TRBJ1-1	-	14	-	CASNDRRAGTEAFF	TGTGCCAGCAATGATCGGAGAGCGGGGACTGAAGCTTTCTTT
TRBV4-1	TRBJ2-7	TRBD2	16	few	CASSHFSGAGEWEQYF	TGCGCCAGCAGCCACTTTAGCGGCGCGGGGGAGTGGGAGCAGTACTTC
TRBV27	TRBJ2-3	TRBD2	16	-	CASSVLAGDSTDTQYF	TGTGCCAGCAGTGTTCTAGCGGGAGATAGCACAGATACGCAGTATTTT
TRBV24-1	TRBJ2-1	-	15	few	CATSAPGDPNNEQFF	TGTGCCACCAGTGCCCCAGGGGACCCTAACAATGAGCAGTTCTTC
TRBV10-1	TRBJ1-6	TRBD1	16	-	CASSESRTGGTSPLHF	TGCGCCAGCAGTGAGTCCAGGACAGGGGGGACATCACCCCTCCACTTT
TRBV19	TRBJ1-2	-	13	once	CASKGHPNYGYTF	TGTGCCAGTAAAGGACATCCTAACTATGGCTACACCTTC
TRBV5-4	TRBJ1-1	-	13	-	CASSLGHLTEAFF	TGTGCCAGCAGCCTGGGACACCTCACTGAAGCTTTCTTT
TRBV11-2	TRBJ2-1	-	13	-	CAGSRGLYNEQFF	TGTGCCGGATCTAGAGGCTTGTACAATGAGCAGTTCTTC
TRBV11-3	TRBJ2-2	-	15	-	CASSLGLTNTGELFF	TGTGCCAGCAGCTTAGGACTTACGAACACCGGGGAGCTGTTTTTT
TRBV5-4	TRBJ2-1	-	17	-	CASSLDPLGLRANEQFF	TGTGCCAGCAGCTTGGACCCTCTAGGGCTCAGGGCCAATGAGCAGTTCTTC
TRBV14	TRBJ1-2	-	16	-	CASPLRKANGRYGYTF	TGTGCCAGCCCACTTAGAAAGGCAAATGGGCGCTATGGCTACACCTTC
TRBV7-9	TRBJ1-4	TRBD1	15	few	CASSSDRALNEKLFF	TGTGCCAGCAGCTCCGACAGGGCGCTTAATGAAAAACTGTTTTTT
TRBV19	TRBJ2-3	TRBD2	15	-	CASSAAGGPPDTQYF	TGTGCCAGTAGTGCAGCGGGAGGGCCCCCAGATACGCAGTATTTT
TRBV4-1	TRBJ1-5	-	14	few	CASSQYSPRQPQHF	TGCGCCAGCAGCCAATATTCGCCGCGCCAGCCCCAGCATTTT
TRBV5-5	TRBJ1-2	TRBD1	16	-	CASSPLPGQGTYGYTF	TGTGCCAGCAGCCCGTTGCCGGGACAGGGTACCTATGGCTACACCTTC
TRBV29-1	TRBJ1-1	-	13	once	CSVERQHGAEAFF	TGCAGCGTTGAGAGGCAGCACGGCGCTGAAGCTTTCTTT
TRBV19	TRBJ2-3	TRBD1	14	-	CARIPGQDEDTQYF	TGTGCCAGAATTCCGGGACAGGATGAAGATACGCAGTATTTT
TRBV7-7	TRBJ2-2	TRBD2	15	-	CASSRTSGNTGELFF	TGTGCCAGCAGCCGGACTAGCGGGAACACCGGGGAGCTGTTTTTT
TRBV30	TRBJ1-2	-	14	-	CAWSTGTGIYGYTF	TGTGCCTGGAGTACCGGGACTGGAATTTATGGCTACACCTTC
TRBV5-1	TRBJ1-1	TRBD1	15	-	CASTRGTGFLAEAFF	TGCGCCAGCACACGCGGGACAGGCTTTCTCGCTGAAGCTTTCTTT
TRBV7-6	TRBJ2-7	TRBD2	15	-	CASSLTGGPRYEQYF	TGTGCCAGCAGCTTAACGGGAGGGCCTCGGTACGAGCAGTACTTC
TRBV7-9	TRBJ2-7	-	16	-	CASSLQSGVVTYEQYF	TGTGCCAGCAGCCTACAATCGGGAGTCGTGACCTACGAGCAGTACTTC
TRBV6-1	TRBJ1-3	-	13	-	CASSDSSGNTIYF	TGTGCCAGCAGTGACAGCTCTGGAAACACCATATATTTT
TRBV9	TRBJ2-7	TRBD2	14	-	CASSEGLAQYEQYF	TGTGCCAGCAGCGAGGGACTAGCCCAGTACGAGCAGTACTTC
TRBV6-5	TRBJ2-7	-	14	-	CASSNWRDSREQYF	TGTGCCAGCAGTAACTGGAGGGACAGTCGCGAGCAGTACTTC
TRBV12-3/TRBV12-4	TRBJ2-7	TRBD1	13	-	CATSGTDSYEQYF	TGTGCCACCTCCGGGACAGATTCCTACGAGCAGTACTTC
TRBV5-5	TRBJ2-1	-	15	-	CASSAPGTPYNEQFF	TGTGCCAGCAGTGCCCCGGGGACACCCTACAATGAGCAGTTCTTC
TRBV7-2	TRBJ2-7	-	14	-	CASRVGSPTYEQYF	TGTGCCAGCAGGGTGGGCAGTCCGACCTACGAGCAGTACTTC
TRBV6-6	TRBJ1-1	-	14	-	CASIRDNMNTEAFF	TGTGCCAGCATTCGGGACAACATGAACACTGAAGCTTTCTTT
TRBV29-1	TRBJ2-5	TRBD1	12	-	CSVRTGRETQYF	TGCAGCGTTAGGACAGGGAGAGAGACCCAGTACTTC
TRBV24-1	TRBJ2-3	TRBD2	13	-	CATTGGSTDTQYF	TGTGCCACCACGGGAGGATCCACAGATACGCAGTATTTT
TRBV6-5	TRBJ1-1	TRBD1	13	-	CASIPGQGRRAFF	TGTGCCAGCATCCCTGGACAGGGAAGGCGTGCTTTCTTT
TRBV10-1	TRBJ2-2	TRBD2	13	few	CASERENTGELFF	TGCGCCAGCGAGCGGGAAAACACCGGGGAGCTGTTTTTT
TRBV6-2/TRBV6-3	TRBJ1-1	-	13	once	CASSYNLGTEAFF	TGTGCCAGCAGTTACAACCTCGGCACTGAAGCTTTCTTT
TRBV30	TRBJ2-1	TRBD1	13	-	CAWTKGQGYEQFF	TGTGCCTGGACTAAGGGACAGGGCTATGAGCAGTTCTTC
TRBV7-3	TRBJ2-1	-	14	-	CASSLSLTYNEQFF	TGTGCCAGCAGCTTAAGCCTAACCTACAATGAGCAGTTCTTC
TRBV6-1	TRBJ2-5	-	14	-	CASSEEGLIKTQYF	TGTGCCAGCAGTGAGGAGGGGCTGATTAAGACCCAGTACTTC
TRBV2	TRBJ2-1	-	13	-	CASSVNSYNEQFF	TGTGCCAGCAGTGTGAACAGCTACAATGAGCAGTTCTTC
TRBV30	TRBJ2-5	TRBD1	15	-	CAWSPGQGARETQYF	TGTGCCTGGAGTCCGGGACAGGGGGCGCGGGAGACCCAGTACTTC
TRBV27	TRBJ2-1	-	14	once	CASSLEGSYNEQFF	TGTGCCAGCAGTTTAGAGGGCTCCTACAATGAGCAGTTCTTC
TRBV5-1	TRBJ2-1	TRBD2	16	many	CASSPGLAGGYNEQFF	TGCGCCAGCAGCCCCGGACTAGCGGGAGGGTACAATGAGCAGTTCTTC
TRBV10-3	TRBJ1-2	-	14	few	CAISERGIGYGYTF	TGTGCCATCAGTGAGAGGGGGATCGGCTATGGCTACACCTTC
TRBV4-1	TRBJ1-1	-	14	-	CASSQERQGVWAFF	TGCGCCAGCAGCCAAGAACGGCAGGGTGTATGGGCTTTCTTT
TRBV11-2	TRBJ2-1	-	13	-	CASGRTLYNEQFF	TGTGCCAGCGGCCGGACTCTCTACAATGAGCAGTTCTTC
TRBV15	TRBJ2-2	-	17	-	CATSRDRGGGVTGELFF	TGTGCCACCAGCAGAGATCGGGGAGGGGGTGTCACCGGGGAGCTGTTTTTT
TRBV5-1	TRBJ2-5	TRBD2	16	-	CASSGPSGNNQETQYF	TGCGCCAGCAGTGGGCCTAGCGGGAATAACCAAGAGACCCAGTACTTC
TRBV24-1	TRBJ2-7	TRBD1	15	once	CATSDPGTGGDEQYF	TGTGCCACCAGTGACCCCGGGACAGGGGGCGATGAGCAGTACTTC
TRBV29-1	TRBJ1-5	TRBD1	14	-	CSVQGTGSNQPQHF	TGCAGCGTTCAGGGGACAGGGAGCAATCAGCCCCAGCATTTT
TRBV5-1	TRBJ2-5	TRBD2	16	few	CASSLGSLGGTETQYF	TGCGCCAGCAGCTTGGGGTCCCTCGGGGGGACTGAGACCCAGTACTTC
TRBV5-1	TRBJ2-3	-	13	-	CASSVTGTDTQYF	TGCGCCAGCAGCGTAACAGGCACAGATACGCAGTATTTT
TRBV6-6	TRBJ2-5	-	15	-	CASSWGGIGKETQYF	TGTGCCAGCAGTTGGGGCGGGATCGGGAAAGAGACCCAGTACTTC